This T cell receptor beta chain stems from a study of T-cell reconstitution after alpha-beta-depleted transplantation in children. This clonotype was recorded many times. V gave up 3 bases and J gave up 3 bases, with 9 bases separating them. CDR3 length: 14 residues. The TCRbeta library was prepared with unique molecular identifiers. TCRdb reanalysed the PCR reads using MiXCR and keeps one entry per CDR3 protein. The sample has 120,000 to 150,000 distinct CDR3 sequences, around 8.5% seen once. This receptor was identified in a female patient between 2 and 10 years old who had a stem cell transplant for congenital amegakaryocytic thrombocytopenia, so the T cells may come from the graft donor. V and J are TRBV12-3 or TRBV12-4 and TRBJ2-1; the D gene is possibly TRBD1 (6 bases). Source: PBMCs, mostly from graft donor cells, taken 180 days after TCRalphabeta/CD19-depleted stem cell transplant. In DNA, the CDR3 is TGTGCCAGCAGTTTTGGGGGCATCTACAATGAGCAGTTCTTC. Amino acids: CASSFGGIYNEQFF.